This record covers a single T cell receptor (beta chain). The data belong to a study of T cell changes during pregnancy in multiple sclerosis. V lost 4 bases, J lost 2 bases, and 20 bases lay in between. CDR3 length equals 17 residues. Germline V lookup: CDR1 SGHDT, CDR2 YYEEEE. Assay: immunoSEQ multiplex PCR; the TCRdb copy retains only in-frame clones and omits some. The data hold 75,000 to 95,000 clones, with roughly nine tenths observed a single time. This chain joins TRBV5-6 and TRBJ2-3; unclear D gene. The starting material was peripheral blood, obtained in the first trimester of pregnancy. The sequence was obtained from a female donor with multiple sclerosis, enrolled in a pregnancy study. DNA for the CDR3: TGTGCCAGCAGCCGTTTCGTTCCCCGGGTGTCCACAGATACGCAGTATTTT. It is translated as CASSRFVPRVSTDTQYF.